This record covers a single TCR beta chain. The antigen remains unidentified. Clinical symptoms and serum thyroxine were used for diagnosis; TRAb, thyroid ultrasound and orbital computed tomography were also relied on. This sample is part of a study of Graves' ophthalmopathy and Graves' hyperthyroidism. Overall study context: Peripheral blood (taken before any treatment) was collected at initial diagnosis. The study, taken as a whole, reports: At 70.59% sensitivity and approximately 78% specificity, the model predicted progression of the ophthalmopathy.

The germline V and J ends were trimmed by 4 bases and 0 bases, with 12 bases remaining between them. This CDR3 has 15 amino acids. CDR1 and CDR2 from the germline V gene are SGHVS and FNYEAQ. RNA transcripts were the source from which TCR beta CDR3 regions were amplified. The first round was an RT-PCR with HTBI primers, and the second round was a multiplex PCR. TCRdb re-called the multiplex PCR reads with MiXCR, one entry per CDR3 protein. The sample has about 660,000 distinct CDR3 sequences; 35% to 45% are singletons. The chain carries TRBV7-6 and TRBJ2-5; a possible D gene is TRBD1 (5 bases). This TCR derives from an adult man with Graves' ophthalmopathy. Material: peripheral blood. Written as DNA, the CDR3 is TGTGCCAGCAGCTCCCGCGAGACAGACCAAGAGACCCAGTACTTC. Protein product: CASSSRETDQETQYF.